This T cell receptor beta chain is drawn from a study of identical twins. The CDR3 covers 13 residues. The germline V gene encodes CDR1 PRHDT and CDR2 FYEKMQ (reference sequence). Trimming stripped 5 bases from V and 8 bases from J, with 13 bases between. MiXCR, applied by TCRdb to the 5' RACE reads, yields one record per CDR3 protein. The data show roughly 690,000 distinct CDR3 sequences, approximately 6.1% seen once. This TCR was sampled from a man between 18 and 35 years old in good health. The chain couples TRBV13 to TRBJ2-1; D not certain. The sequenced material came from naive T cells sorted from blood. CDR3 nucleotides: TGTGCCAGCAGCCCTCAGCCTAGGGATGAGCAGTTCTTC. Protein: CASSPQPRDEQFF. Together with reference TRBV13 and TRBJ2-1, the CDR3 gives the full variable domain: AAGVIQSPRHLIKEKRETATLKCYPIPRHDTVYWYQQGPGQDPQFLISFYEKMQSDKGSIPDRFSAQQFSDYHSELNMSSLELGDSALYFCASSPQPRDEQFFGPGTRLTVL.